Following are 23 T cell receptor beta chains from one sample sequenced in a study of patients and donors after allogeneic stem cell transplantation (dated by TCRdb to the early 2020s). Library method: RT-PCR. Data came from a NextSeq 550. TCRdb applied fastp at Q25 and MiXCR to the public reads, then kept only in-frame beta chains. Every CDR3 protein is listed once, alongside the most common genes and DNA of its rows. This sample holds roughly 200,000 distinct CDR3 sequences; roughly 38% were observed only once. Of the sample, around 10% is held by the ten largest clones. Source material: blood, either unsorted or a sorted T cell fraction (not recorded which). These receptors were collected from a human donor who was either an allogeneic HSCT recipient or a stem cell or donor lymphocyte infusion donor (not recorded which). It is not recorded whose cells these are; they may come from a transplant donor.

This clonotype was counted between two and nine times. The CDR3 nucleotides read TGCAGTGCCTTGGGACAGGGTGATTCACCCCTCCACTTT. Translating it yields CSALGQGDSPLHF. V and J are TRBV20-1 and TRBJ1-6; TRBD1 agrees at 9 bases. Germline V gene lookup returns CDR1 DFQATT and CDR2 SNEGSKA (reference sequence). The CDR3 sequence is 13 residues long. The V gene end was trimmed by 6 bases and the J gene end by 8 bases; junction bases not matched to a gene: 5.

CDR3 bases: TGCGCCAGCAGCCAAGATCGTCCCCAGGGGGCAACAGATACGCAGTATTTT. This translates into CASSQDRPQGATDTQYF. V usage is TRBV4-3 and J usage is TRBJ2-3, with 8 bases matching TRBD1. The CDR3 length is 17 residues. V lost 0 bases and J lost 3; bases outside the gene matches: 8. From germline, CDR1 is LGHNA and CDR2 YSLEER.

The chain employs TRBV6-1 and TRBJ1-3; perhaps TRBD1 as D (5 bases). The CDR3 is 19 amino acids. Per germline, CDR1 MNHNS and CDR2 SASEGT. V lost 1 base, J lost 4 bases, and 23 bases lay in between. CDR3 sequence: CASSEDKPGGTYSGNTIYF. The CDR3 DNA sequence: TGTGCCAGCAGTGAAGATAAGCCCGGGGGAACTTACTCCGGAAACACCATATATTTT.

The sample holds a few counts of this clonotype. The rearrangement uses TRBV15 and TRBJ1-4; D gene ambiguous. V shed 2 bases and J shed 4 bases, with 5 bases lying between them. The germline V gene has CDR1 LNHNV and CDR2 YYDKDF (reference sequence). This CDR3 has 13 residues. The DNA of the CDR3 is TGTGCCACCAGCAGACCGTTTAATGAAAAACTGTTTTTT. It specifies CATSRPFNEKLFF.

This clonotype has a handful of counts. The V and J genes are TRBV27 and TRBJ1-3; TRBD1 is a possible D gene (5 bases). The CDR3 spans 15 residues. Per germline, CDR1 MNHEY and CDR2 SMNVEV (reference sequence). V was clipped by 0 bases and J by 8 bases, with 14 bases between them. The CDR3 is CASSLSTTPGDTIYF. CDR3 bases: TGTGCCAGCAGTTTATCCACAACCCCGGGGGACACCATATATTTT.

The CDR3 sequence is CASSYEGANEKLFF. The DNA of the CDR3 is TGTGCCAGCAGTTACGAGGGGGCAAATGAAAAACTGTTTTTT. The J gene is TRBJ1-4, the V gene TRBV6-6; 7 bases are a match to TRBD1. The trim removed 2 bases at V and 5 bases at J, leaving 2 bases unmatched. The length of the CDR3 is 14 residues. In germline, CDR1 is MNHNY, CDR2 SVGAGI (reference sequence).

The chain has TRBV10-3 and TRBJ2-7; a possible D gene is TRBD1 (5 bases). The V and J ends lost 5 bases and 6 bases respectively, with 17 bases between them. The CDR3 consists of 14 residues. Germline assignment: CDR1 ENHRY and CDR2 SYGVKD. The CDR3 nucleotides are TGTGCCATCAGTACTTACCACAGGACGCGCGAGCAGTACTTC. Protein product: CAISTYHRTREQYF.

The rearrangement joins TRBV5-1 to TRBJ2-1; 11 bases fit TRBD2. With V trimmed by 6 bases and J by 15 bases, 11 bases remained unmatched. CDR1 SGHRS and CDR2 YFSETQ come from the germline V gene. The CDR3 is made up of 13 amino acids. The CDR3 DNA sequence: TGCGCCAGCATCCCTAGCGGGGGGCCCCCCCCGTTCTTC. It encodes CASIPSGGPPPFF.

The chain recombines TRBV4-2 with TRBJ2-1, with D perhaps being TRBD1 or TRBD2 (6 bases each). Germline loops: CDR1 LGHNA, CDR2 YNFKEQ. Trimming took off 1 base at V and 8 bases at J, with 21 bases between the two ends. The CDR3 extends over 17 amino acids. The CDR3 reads CASSQAGRQGLRDEQFF. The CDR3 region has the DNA TGTGCCAGCAGCCAAGCGGGGAGGCAGGGGCTTAGAGATGAGCAGTTCTTC.

CDR3 DNA sequence: TGTGCCAGCAGCTACGTATACAATCAGCCCCAGCATTTT. Protein: CASSYVYNQPQHF. V is TRBV7-8 and J is TRBJ1-5; D unresolved. V was trimmed by 4 bases and J by 3 bases, leaving 7 bases between them. From germline, CDR1 is SGHVS and CDR2 FQNEAQ. The CDR3 loop spans 13 amino acids.

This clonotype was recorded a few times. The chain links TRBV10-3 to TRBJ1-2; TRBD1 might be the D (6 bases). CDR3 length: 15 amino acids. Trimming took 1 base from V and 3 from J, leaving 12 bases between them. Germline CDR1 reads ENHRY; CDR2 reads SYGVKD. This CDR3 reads CAISEYDRTDYGYTF. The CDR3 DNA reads TGTGCCATCAGTGAGTACGATCGGACAGACTATGGCTACACCTTC.

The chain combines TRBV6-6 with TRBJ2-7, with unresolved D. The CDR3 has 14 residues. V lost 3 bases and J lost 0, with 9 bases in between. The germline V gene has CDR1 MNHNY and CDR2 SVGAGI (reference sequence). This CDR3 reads CASSYQQTSYEQYF. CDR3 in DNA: TGTGCCAGCAGTTATCAGCAGACCTCCTACGAGCAGTACTTC.

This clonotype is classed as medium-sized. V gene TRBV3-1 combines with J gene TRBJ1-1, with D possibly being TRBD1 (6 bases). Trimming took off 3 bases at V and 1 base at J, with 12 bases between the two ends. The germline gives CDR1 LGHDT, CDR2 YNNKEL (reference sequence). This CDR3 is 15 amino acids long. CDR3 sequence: CASSHSTGRNTEAFF. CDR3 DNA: TGTGCCAGCAGCCATTCGACAGGCCGGAACACTGAAGCTTTCTTT.

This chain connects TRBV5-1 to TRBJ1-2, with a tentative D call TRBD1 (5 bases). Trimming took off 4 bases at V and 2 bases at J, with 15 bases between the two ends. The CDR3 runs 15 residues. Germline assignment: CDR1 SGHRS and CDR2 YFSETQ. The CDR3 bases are TGCGCCAGCAGCGTTACAGGCTCCTCCAACTATGGCTACACCTTC. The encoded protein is CASSVTGSSNYGYTF.

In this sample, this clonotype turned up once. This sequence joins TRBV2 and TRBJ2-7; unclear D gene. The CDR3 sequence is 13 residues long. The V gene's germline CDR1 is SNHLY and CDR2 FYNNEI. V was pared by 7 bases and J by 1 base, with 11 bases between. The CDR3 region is CASKRSESYEQYF. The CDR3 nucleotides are TGTGCCAGCAAGAGGTCGGAGTCCTACGAGCAGTACTTC.

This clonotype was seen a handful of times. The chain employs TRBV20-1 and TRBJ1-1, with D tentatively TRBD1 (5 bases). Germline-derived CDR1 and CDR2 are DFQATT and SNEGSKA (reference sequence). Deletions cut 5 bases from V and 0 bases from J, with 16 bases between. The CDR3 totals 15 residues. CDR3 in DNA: TGCAGTGCTTGGACCGCACAGGAATTGAACACTGAAGCTTTCTTT. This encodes CSAWTAQELNTEAFF.

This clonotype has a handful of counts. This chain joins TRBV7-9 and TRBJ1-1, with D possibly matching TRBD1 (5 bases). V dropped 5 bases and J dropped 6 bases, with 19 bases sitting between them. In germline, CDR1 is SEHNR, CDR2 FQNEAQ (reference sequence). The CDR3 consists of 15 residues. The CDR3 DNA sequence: TGTGCCAGCAGCGTCTTCCGGGGGAGAGACTCTGAAGCTTTCTTT. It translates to CASSVFRGRDSEAFF.

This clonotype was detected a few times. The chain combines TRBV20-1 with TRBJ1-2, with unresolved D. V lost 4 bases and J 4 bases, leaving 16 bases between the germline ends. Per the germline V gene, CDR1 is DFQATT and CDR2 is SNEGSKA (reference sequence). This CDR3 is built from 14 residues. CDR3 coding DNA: TGCAGTGCTATTAAAAGGGATACCCGCTATGGCTACACCTTC. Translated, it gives CSAIKRDTRYGYTF.

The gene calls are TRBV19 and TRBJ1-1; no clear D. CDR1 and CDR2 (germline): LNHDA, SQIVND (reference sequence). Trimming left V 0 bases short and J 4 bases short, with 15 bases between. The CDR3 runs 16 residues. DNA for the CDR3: TGTGCCAGTAGTATAGATCTCCCAGTCAGTAGCACTGAAGCTTTCTTT. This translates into CASSIDLPVSSTEAFF.

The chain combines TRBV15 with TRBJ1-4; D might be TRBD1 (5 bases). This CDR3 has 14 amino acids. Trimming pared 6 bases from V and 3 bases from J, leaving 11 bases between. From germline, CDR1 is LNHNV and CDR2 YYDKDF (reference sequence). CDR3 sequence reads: CATRSGLSNEKLFF. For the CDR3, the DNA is TGTGCCACCAGATCAGGGCTCTCTAATGAAAAACTGTTTTTT.

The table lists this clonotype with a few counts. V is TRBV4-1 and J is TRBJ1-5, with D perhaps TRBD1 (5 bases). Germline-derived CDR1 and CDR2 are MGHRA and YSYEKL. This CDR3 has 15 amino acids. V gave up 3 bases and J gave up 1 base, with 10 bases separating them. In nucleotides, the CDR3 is TGCGCCAGCAGCCAGAGCGGGGCCAGCAATCAGCCCCAGCATTTT. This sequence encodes CASSQSGASNQPQHF.

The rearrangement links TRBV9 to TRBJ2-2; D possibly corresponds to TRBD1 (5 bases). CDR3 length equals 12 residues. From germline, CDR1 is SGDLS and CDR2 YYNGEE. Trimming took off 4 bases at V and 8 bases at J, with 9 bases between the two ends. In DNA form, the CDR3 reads TGTGCCAGCAGCCTAGGGGATGGGGAGCTGTTTTTT. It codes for CASSLGDGELFF.

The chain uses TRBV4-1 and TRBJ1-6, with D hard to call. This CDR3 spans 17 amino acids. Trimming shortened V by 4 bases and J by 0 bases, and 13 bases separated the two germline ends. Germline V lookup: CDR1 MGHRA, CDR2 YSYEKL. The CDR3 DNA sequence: TGCGCCAGCAGCCGAGACACCTACCGCTCCTATAATTCACCCCTCCACTTT. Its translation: CASSRDTYRSYNSPLHF.